Given below is one T cell receptor beta chain in context. Genomic DNA acted as the template from which TCR beta VDJ combination and CDR3 sequence profiling were carried out. Each CDR3 protein is one row after TCRdb ran MiXCR on the reads. The repertoire holds 150,000 to 200,000 distinct CDR3 sequences, with 55% to 70% as singletons. Trimming took 5 bases from V and 11 from J, leaving 16 bases between them. CDR1 is SNHLY and CDR2 is FYNNEI in the germline V gene. The length of the CDR3 is 13 residues. The data belong to a study of CD8+CD57+ T cells in acquired aplastic anemia. Study overall: Healthy donors gave about 10 million reads on average for CD4+ cells.

Sequenced: sorted CD4+, CD8+, or CD8+CD57+ T cells (not recorded which) from PBMCs. The chain combines TRBV2 with TRBJ1-5, with D unresolved. This TCR was recovered from a human donor in good health. The CDR3 spells CASSYTAGGTQHF. The CDR3 region has the DNA TGTGCCAGCAGTTACACGGCTGGAGGGACCCAGCATTTT.